The 23 T cell receptor beta chains listed next were all sequenced from one sample in a study of CD8+CD57+ T cells in acquired aplastic anemia (dated by TCRdb to between 2018 and 2020). Patients chosen for sequencing had shown expansion of CD8+CD57+ cells by flow cytometry. This sample was sequenced with an Illumina HiSeq 2000. Genomic DNA served as template for TCR beta VDJ combination and CDR3 sequence profiling. The raw public data were reprocessed by TCRdb itself: fastp quality trimming at Q25, MiXCR clonotype calling, in-frame beta chains only. All rows with the same CDR3 protein become a single entry with the most common DNA and genes. The sample table shows 270,000 or so distinct CDR3 sequences, and 82% are seen once. 40% to 55% of the sample is in the top ten clones. Material for sequencing was sorted CD4+, CD8+, or CD8+CD57+ T cells (not recorded which) from PBMCs. These TCRs come from a human donor with aplastic anemia.

The chain combines TRBV2 with TRBJ1-5; D is possibly TRBD1 (6 bases). The germline CDR1 and CDR2 sequences are SNHLY and FYNNEI. This CDR3 has 14 amino acids. V lost 6 bases and J 7 bases, leaving 16 bases between the germline ends. CDR3 region: CASRTDRRAQPQHF. DNA of the CDR3: TGTGCCAGCAGGACTGACAGGAGGGCCCAGCCCCAGCATTTT.

The rearrangement links TRBV29-1 to TRBJ2-5, with D perhaps TRBD1 or TRBD2 (5 bases each). Per the germline V gene, CDR1 is SQVTM and CDR2 is ANQGSEA. The CDR3 spans 13 residues. V lost 6 bases to trimming and J lost 9 bases, with 20 bases between them. The CDR3 nucleotides are TGCAGCGTATCTCGGGACGTGGGATCGTCCCAGTACTTC. This codes for CSVSRDVGSSQYF.

Note on this clonotype: Mismatch with germline at one junction end may stem from a read error. The chain couples TRBV7-3 to TRBJ2-7; D may correspond to TRBD1 or TRBD2 (5 bases each). This CDR3 spans 14 amino acids. In germline, CDR1 is SGHTA, CDR2 FQGTGA. This CDR3 is CASTFGTGAYGQYF. In DNA, the CDR3 is TGTGCCAGCACCTTCGGGACGGGCGCCTACGGGCAGTACTTC.

V gene TRBV5-6 combines with J gene TRBJ2-2; tentative D call: TRBD2 (5 bases). Germline V gives CDR1 SGHDT, CDR2 YYEEEE. Trimming took 0 bases from V and 6 from J, leaving 6 bases between them. This CDR3 is 13 amino acids long. CDR3 in DNA: TGTGCCAGCAGCTTGGAGAGGGCCGGGGAGCTGTTTTTT. The encoded protein is CASSLERAGELFF.

This clonotype was detected once. The rearrangement links TRBV7-2 to TRBJ1-2, with 7 bases that match TRBD1. CDR1 is SGHTA, CDR2 FQGNSA, per germline. V lost 4 bases and J lost 10; bases outside the gene matches: 3. This CDR3 has 11 amino acids. The CDR3 spells CASSSTGYYTF. CDR3 sequence (DNA): TGTGCCAGCAGCTCGACAGGGTACTACACCTTC.

The J gene is TRBJ2-5, the V gene TRBV2; weak D call: TRBD2 (6 bases). V lost 6 bases to trimming and J lost 1 base, with 15 bases between them. The CDR3 loop spans 15 amino acids. Germline lookup yields CDR1 SNHLY and CDR2 FYNNEI. The CDR3 loop is CASRGGRGAQETQYF. The CDR3 DNA sequence: TGTGCCAGCAGGGGCGGGCGCGGGGCCCAAGAGACCCAGTACTTC.

J is TRBJ1-1 and V is TRBV9; D is undetermined. Germline V gives CDR1 SGDLS, CDR2 YYNGEE. V gave up 4 bases and J gave up 6 bases, with 19 bases separating them. The CDR3 totals 15 residues. This CDR3 reads CASSHAYSHTPEAFF. DNA of the CDR3: TGTGCCAGCAGCCATGCCTATAGCCACACCCCTGAAGCTTTCTTT.

This clonotype was seen a single time. This sequence joins TRBV2 and TRBJ2-7, with TRBD1 matching 7 bases. Germline V gives CDR1 SNHLY, CDR2 FYNNEI. The V segment lost 2 bases and the J segment 0 bases; nucleotides outside the gene matches: 4. This CDR3 has 15 amino acids. The CDR3 DNA reads TGTGCCAGCAGTGAAAGGGACAGATTCTCCTACGAGCAGTACTTC. Translation gives CASSERDRFSYEQYF.

As concerns this clonotype: A read error may account for a junction end that differs from germline. The genes are TRBV7-9 and TRBJ2-6, with D perhaps TRBD2 (7 bases). The CDR3 extends over 22 amino acids. Germline CDR1 SEHNR, CDR2 FQNEAQ (reference sequence). The CDR3 coding sequence is TGTGCCGGCAGCAGCTTATGGGGGCCGGGGGGACACCCCTTATCTGGGGCCAACGTCCTGACTTTC. It encodes CAGSSLWGPGGHPLSGANVLTF. Full variable domain (missing parts from reference TRBV7-9 and TRBJ2-6): DTGVSQNPRHKITKRGQNVTFRCDPISEHNRLYWYRQTLGQGPEFLTYFQNEAQLEKSRLLSDRFSAERPKGSFSTLEIQRTEQGDSAMYLCAGSSLWGPGGHPLSGANVLTFGAGSRLTVL.

Regarding this clonotype: Since the CDR3 does not end with the conserved phenylalanine or tryptophan, this likely comes from a read error. The chain couples TRBV9 to TRBJ2-3; D perhaps matches TRBD1 (5 bases). The DNA end lines up better with TRBJ1-5; the J call may be wrong. This CDR3 comprises 13 residues. CDR1 and CDR2 from the germline V gene are SGDLS and YYNGEE. The CDR3 loop reads CASSVGGSRNQHL. The CDR3 bases are TGTGCCAGCAGCGTAGGGGGCTCGAGAAATCAGCATCTT.

Here the CDR3 DNA reads TGCAGCGTTGCCGGGACTACCCGCACAGATACGCAGTATTTT. Translated: CSVAGTTRTDTQYF. This chain links TRBV29-1 with TRBJ2-3; 7 nucleotides agree with TRBD2. After removal of 4 bases from V and 1 base from J, the junction contained 5 bases not matched to a gene. CDR3 size: 14 residues. CDR1 and CDR2 (germline): SQVTM, ANQGSEA.

The rearrangement links TRBV7-3 to TRBJ2-7; tentatively, D is TRBD2 (5 bases). This CDR3 has 18 residues. V gave up 8 bases and J gave up 1 base, with 27 bases separating them. Germline V lookup: CDR1 SGHTA, CDR2 FQGTGA. The CDR3 loop is CASSFHPNGIALSYEQYV. CDR3 DNA: TGTGCCAGCTCCTTTCATCCCAACGGGATAGCCCTTTCCTACGAGCAGTACGTC.

Concerning this clonotype itself: The junction departs from the called germline gene at one end, perhaps through a read error. The chain couples TRBV11-1 to TRBJ2-1; D is undetermined. There are 16 residues in the CDR3. Germline CDR1 SGHAT, CDR2 FQDESV (reference sequence). The CDR3 sequence is CASSQGRANGQDEQFF. The CDR3 nucleotides read TGCGCCAGCAGCCAAGGCCGCGCAAACGGTCAGGATGAGCAGTTCTTC.

There are a few counts of this clonotype. One end of the junction fails to match germline, which may point to a read error. The chain is built from TRBV19 and TRBJ1-1, with a possible D match to TRBD2 (5 bases). TRBJ2-1 matches the DNA end more closely, so the J call is doubtful. The CDR3 contains 15 residues. Germline loops: CDR1 LNHDA, CDR2 SQIVND (reference sequence). CDR3 coding DNA: TGTGCCAGCAGTATAGCTAGCAGAGGCTACAATGAACAGTTCTTC. The encoded protein is CASSIASRGYNEQFF.

J is TRBJ2-2 and V is TRBV2; D gene unclear. Germline V gene lookup returns CDR1 SNHLY and CDR2 FYNNEI. The CDR3 is 15 amino acids. Trimming took 6 bases from V and 1 from J, leaving 12 bases between them. For the CDR3, the DNA is TGTGCCAGCAGCGACACGGAAGAGAACACCGGGGAGCTGTTTTTT. This translates into CASSDTEENTGELFF.

This clonotype was picked up one time. The V call is TRBV7-2, the J call TRBJ2-1; the match to TRBD2 covers 10 bases. The J segment lost 9 bases and the V segment lost 9 bases, leaving 14 bases of the junction unmatched. Germline V gene data show CDR1 as SGHTA and CDR2 as FQGNSA. This CDR3 contains 15 residues. This CDR3 reads CASSIAGGSCTEQFF. The CDR3 nucleotides read TGTGCCAGTAGTATAGCGGGAGGATCTTGTACTGAGCAGTTCTTC.

This rearrangement joins TRBV11-3 to TRBJ2-5; D not resolved. The CDR3 spans 14 residues. The V gene lost 10 bases and the J gene lost 0 bases, with 15 bases spanning the gap. The V gene's germline CDR1 is SGHNT and CDR2 YENEEA. CDR3 in DNA: TGTGCCAACAACTTAGATCTGTACCAAGAGACCCAGTACTTC. Translated, it gives CANNLDLYQETQYF.

The chain is built from TRBV18 and TRBJ1-2; D is perhaps TRBD1 (6 bases). V was cut by 4 bases and J by 5 bases, with 11 bases left in between. Germline assignment: CDR1 KGHSH and CDR2 LQKENI. The CDR3 runs to 13 residues. The CDR3 reads CASSRGQSYGYTF. CDR3 DNA sequence: TGTGCCAGCTCACGCGGACAGTCATATGGCTACACCTTC.

CDR3 nucleotides: TGTGCCATCGGGACAGCTGGAGGCGGGGAGCTGCATTATTTT. This codes for CAIGTAGGGELHYF. This sequence joins TRBV9 and TRBJ2-3; maybe TRBD1 (7 bases). From germline, CDR1 is SGDLS and CDR2 YYNGEE. CDR3 length: 14 amino acids. V shed 9 bases and J shed 15 bases, with 29 bases lying between them.

A note on this clonotype: Mismatch with germline at one junction end may stem from a read error. The chain joins TRBV2 to TRBJ2-3; the D gene is possibly TRBD2 (6 bases). The CDR3 has 14 amino acids. CDR1 and CDR2 from the germline V gene are SNHLY and FYNNEI. In DNA, the CDR3 is TGTGCCAGCAGGTACGCGGGAACTCCTAATACGCAGTATTTC. As protein: CASRYAGTPNTQYF.

The chain links TRBV7-8 to TRBJ1-2; D unclear. CDR3 length equals 16 residues. V was clipped by 4 bases and J by 8 bases, with 23 bases between them. Germline-derived CDR1 and CDR2 are SGHVS and FQNEAQ. CDR3 nucleotides: TGTGCCAGCAGCTCACCTAGCGGGAGCGAGGGCTACGGCTACACCTTC. Protein: CASSSPSGSEGYGYTF.

A remark on this clonotype: A read error may produce the germline difference seen at one junction end. The V gene is TRBV2, the J gene TRBJ1-1, with a tentative D call TRBD1 (5 bases). The CDR3 loop spans 14 amino acids. Germline loops: CDR1 SNHLY, CDR2 FYNNEI. CDR3 sequence: CASRDYSINTEDFF. CDR3 DNA: TGCGCCAGCAGGGATTACAGCATCAATACTGAAGATTTCTTT.

About this clonotype itself: The limits of the CDR3 on the DNA are not certain, so only TCRdb's listed CDR3 is given. The chain links TRBV9 to TRBJ1-4. Ends included, the CDR3 has 17 residues. Germline lookup yields CDR1 SGDLS and CDR2 YYNGEE. CDR3 residues: CASSESSDTQYFEKLFF.